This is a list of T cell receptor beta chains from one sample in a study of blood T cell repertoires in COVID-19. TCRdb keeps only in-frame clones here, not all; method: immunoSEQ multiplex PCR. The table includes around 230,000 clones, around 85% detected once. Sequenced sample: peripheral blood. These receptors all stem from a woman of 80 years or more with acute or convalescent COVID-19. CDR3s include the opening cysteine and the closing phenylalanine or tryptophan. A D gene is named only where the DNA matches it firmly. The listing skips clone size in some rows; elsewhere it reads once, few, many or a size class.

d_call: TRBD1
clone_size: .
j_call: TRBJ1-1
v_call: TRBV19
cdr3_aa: CASSRGIGGADTEAFF
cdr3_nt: TGTGCCAGTAGCAGGGGGATAGGGGGCGCGGACACTGAAGCTTTCTTT

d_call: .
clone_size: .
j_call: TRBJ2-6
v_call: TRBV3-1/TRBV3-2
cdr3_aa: CASSQGLTRANVLTF
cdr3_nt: TGTGCCAGCAGCCAAGGGTTAACTAGGGCCAACGTCCTGACTTTC

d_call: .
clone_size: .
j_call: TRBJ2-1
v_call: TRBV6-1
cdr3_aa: CASSEQRGFHEQFF
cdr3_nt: TGTGCCAGCAGTGAGCAGCGTGGGTTCCATGAGCAGTTCTTC

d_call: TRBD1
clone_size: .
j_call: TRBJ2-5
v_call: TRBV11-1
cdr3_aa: CASSFETGDETQYF
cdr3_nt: TGTGCCAGCAGCTTCGAGACAGGGGACGAGACCCAGTACTTC

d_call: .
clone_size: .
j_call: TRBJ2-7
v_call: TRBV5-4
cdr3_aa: CASSLVSGRDYEQYF
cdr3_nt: TGTGCCAGCAGCTTGGTATCTGGCAGGGACTACGAGCAGTACTTC

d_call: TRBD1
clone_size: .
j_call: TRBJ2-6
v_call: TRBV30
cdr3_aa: CAWSLGTGSGANVLTF
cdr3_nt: TGTGCCTGGAGTCTTGGGACAGGGTCTGGGGCCAACGTCCTGACTTTC

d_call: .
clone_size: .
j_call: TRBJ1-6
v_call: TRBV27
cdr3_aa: CASSLVNNSPLHF
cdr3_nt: TGTGCCAGCAGTTTAGTTAATAATTCACCCCTCCACTTT

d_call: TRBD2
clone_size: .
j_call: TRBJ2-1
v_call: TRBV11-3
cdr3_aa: CASSQRGMFEQFF
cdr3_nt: TGTGCCAGCAGCCAGCGGGGGATGTTTGAGCAGTTCTTC

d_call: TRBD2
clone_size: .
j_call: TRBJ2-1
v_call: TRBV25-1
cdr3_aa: CASSFRGGPYNEQFF
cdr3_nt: TGTGCCAGCAGTTTCCGGGGGGGCCCCTACAATGAGCAGTTCTTC

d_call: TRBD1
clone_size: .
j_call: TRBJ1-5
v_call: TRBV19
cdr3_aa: CASSTDRAAQPQHF
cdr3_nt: TGTGCCAGTAGTACAGACAGGGCGGCTCAGCCCCAGCATTTT

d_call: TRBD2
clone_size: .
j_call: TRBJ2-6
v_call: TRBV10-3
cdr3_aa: CAISEPTSGGISSGANVLTF
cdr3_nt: TGTGCCATCAGTGAGCCGACTAGCGGGGGAATTAGCTCTGGGGCCAACGTCCTGACTTTC

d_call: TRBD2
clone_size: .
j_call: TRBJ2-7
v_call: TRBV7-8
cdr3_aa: CASSLNLAGGPEVGTYEQYF
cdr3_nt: TGTGCCAGCAGCTTAAATCTAGCGGGGGGGCCGGAGGTTGGCACCTACGAGCAGTACTTC

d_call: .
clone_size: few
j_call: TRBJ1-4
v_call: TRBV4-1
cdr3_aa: CASSQGTGYEKLFF
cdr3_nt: TGCGCCAGCAGCCAGGGAACAGGGTATGAAAAACTGTTTTTT

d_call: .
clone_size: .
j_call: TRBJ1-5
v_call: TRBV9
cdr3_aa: CASSADGRNQPQHF
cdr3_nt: TGTGCCAGCAGCGCGGATGGGAGAAATCAGCCCCAGCATTTT

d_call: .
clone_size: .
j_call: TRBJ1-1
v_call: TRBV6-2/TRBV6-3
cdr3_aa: CASSYSQGTEAFF
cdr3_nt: TGTGCCAGCAGCTACTCCCAGGGCACTGAAGCTTTCTTT

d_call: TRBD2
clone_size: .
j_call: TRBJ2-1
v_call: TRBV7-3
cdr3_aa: CASSLAGGVRDEQFF
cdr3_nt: TGTGCCAGCAGCCTAGCGGGAGGGGTCCGCGATGAGCAGTTCTTC

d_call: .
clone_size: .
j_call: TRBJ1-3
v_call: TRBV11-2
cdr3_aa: CASSLEPSSGNTIYF
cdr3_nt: TGTGCCAGCAGCTTAGAACCGAGCTCTGGAAACACCATATATTTT

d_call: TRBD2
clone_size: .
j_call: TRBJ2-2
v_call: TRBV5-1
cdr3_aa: CASSPTSGRATGELFF
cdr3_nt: TGCGCCAGCAGCCCGACTAGCGGGAGGGCTACCGGGGAGCTGTTTTTT

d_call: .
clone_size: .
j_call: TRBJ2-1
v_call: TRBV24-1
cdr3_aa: CATSDGPSSTGDEQFF
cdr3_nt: TGTGCCACCAGTGATGGCCCGTCTAGCACGGGGGATGAGCAGTTCTTC

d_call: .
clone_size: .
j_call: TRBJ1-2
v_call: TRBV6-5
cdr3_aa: CASSYPGATAGHGYTF
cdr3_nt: TGTGCCAGCAGTTATCCAGGGGCGACAGCCGGGCATGGCTACACCTTC

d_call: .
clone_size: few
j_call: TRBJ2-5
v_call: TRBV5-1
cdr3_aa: CASRRARSQETQYF
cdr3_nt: TGCGCCAGCAGGCGGGCAAGATCCCAAGAGACCCAGTACTTC

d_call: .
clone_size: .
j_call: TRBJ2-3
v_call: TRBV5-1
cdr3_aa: CASSLDRDTDTQYF
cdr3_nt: TGCGCCAGCAGCTTGGACCGGGACACAGATACGCAGTATTTT

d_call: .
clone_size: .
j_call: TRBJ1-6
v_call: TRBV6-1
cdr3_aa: CASSDREGNSPLHF
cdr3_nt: TGTGCCAGCAGTGACAGGGAAGGTAATTCACCCCTCCACTTT

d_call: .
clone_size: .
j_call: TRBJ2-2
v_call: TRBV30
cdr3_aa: CAWRAGAANTGELFF
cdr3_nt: TGTGCCTGGAGGGCAGGGGCTGCGAACACCGGGGAGCTGTTTTTT

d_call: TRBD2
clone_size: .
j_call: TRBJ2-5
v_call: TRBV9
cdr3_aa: CASSVGWASGGPQETQYF
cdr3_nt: TGTGCCAGCAGCGTTGGTTGGGCTAGCGGGGGTCCCCAAGAGACCCAGTACTTC

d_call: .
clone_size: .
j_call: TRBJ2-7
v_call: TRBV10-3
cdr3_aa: CAISPQSLPAVSYEQYF
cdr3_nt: TGTGCCATCAGTCCACAATCACTTCCCGCGGTCTCCTACGAGCAGTACTTC

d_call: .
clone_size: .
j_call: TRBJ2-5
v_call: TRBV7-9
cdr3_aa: CASSVPLPRETQYF
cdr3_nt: TGTGCCAGCAGCGTACCCCTACCGAGGGAGACCCAGTACTTC

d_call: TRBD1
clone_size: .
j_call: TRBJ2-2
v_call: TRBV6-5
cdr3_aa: CASSRDRVNTGELFF
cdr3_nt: TGTGCCAGCAGCCGAGACAGGGTTAACACCGGGGAGCTGTTTTTT

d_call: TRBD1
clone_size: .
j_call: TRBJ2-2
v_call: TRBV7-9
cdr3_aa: CASSPQGQPNTGELFF
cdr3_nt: TGTGCCAGCAGCCCCCAGGGACAGCCGAACACCGGGGAGCTGTTTTTT

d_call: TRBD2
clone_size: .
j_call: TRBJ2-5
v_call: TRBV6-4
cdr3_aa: CASSLSLAGGQETQYF
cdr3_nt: TGTGCCAGCAGTCTTTCCCTAGCGGGGGGGCAAGAGACCCAGTACTTC

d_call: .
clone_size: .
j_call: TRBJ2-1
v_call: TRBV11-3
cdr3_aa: CASSLVGGEQFF
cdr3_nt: TGTGCCAGCAGCTTAGTCGGAGGTGAGCAGTTCTTC

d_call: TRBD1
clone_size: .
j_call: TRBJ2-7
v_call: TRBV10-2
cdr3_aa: CASSLSGTGTYEQYF
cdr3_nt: TGCGCCAGCAGTCTATCCGGGACAGGCACCTACGAGCAGTACTTC

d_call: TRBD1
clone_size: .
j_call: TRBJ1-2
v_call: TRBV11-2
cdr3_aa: CASSPPDRANYGYTF
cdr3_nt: TGTGCCAGCAGCCCTCCGGACAGGGCTAACTATGGCTACACCTTC

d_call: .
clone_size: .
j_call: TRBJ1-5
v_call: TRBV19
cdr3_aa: CASRRTVEPGQPQHF
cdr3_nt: TGTGCCAGCAGAAGGACTGTTGAACCGGGGCAGCCCCAGCATTTT

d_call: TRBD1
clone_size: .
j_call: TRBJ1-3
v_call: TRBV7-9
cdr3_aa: CASRLGQGGGNTIYF
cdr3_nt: TGTGCCAGCAGACTGGGACAGGGAGGTGGAAACACCATATATTTT